This TCR beta chain was captured by sequencing in a study of CD8 T cells in ankylosing spondylitis. Points from the study as a whole: Ankylosing spondylitis blood appeared to be characterized by a TCR beta motif of under ten highly homologous variants.

TCRdb processed the 5' RACE reads anew with MiXCR; each CDR3 protein has one entry. This table holds a few hundred thousand distinct CDR3 sequences, about 10% found once. The J segment lost 5 bases and the V segment lost 4 bases, leaving 3 bases of the junction unmatched. CDR1 is DFQATT, CDR2 SNEGSKA, per germline (reference sequence). The CDR3 runs 12 residues. The sample holds many counts of this clonotype. Its target is not known. This chain connects TRBV20-1 to TRBJ2-5; 8 bases match TRBD2. The clonotype originates from a male donor with ankylosing spondylitis or in good health (not recorded which). Specimen: blood, either unsorted or a sorted T cell fraction (not recorded which). In DNA, the CDR3 is TGCAGTGCTATTAGCGGGAAGGAGACCCAGTACTTC. Amino acid sequence: CSAISGKETQYF.